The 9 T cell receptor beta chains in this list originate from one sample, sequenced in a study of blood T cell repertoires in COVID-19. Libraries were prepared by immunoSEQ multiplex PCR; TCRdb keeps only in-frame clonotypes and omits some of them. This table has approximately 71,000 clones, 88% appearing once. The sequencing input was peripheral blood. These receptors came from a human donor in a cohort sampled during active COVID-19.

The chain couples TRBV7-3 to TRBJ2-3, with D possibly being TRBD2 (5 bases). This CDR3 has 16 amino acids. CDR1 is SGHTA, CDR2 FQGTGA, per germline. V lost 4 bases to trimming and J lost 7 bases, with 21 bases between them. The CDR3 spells CASSSNGMAVQNTQYF. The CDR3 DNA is TGTGCCAGCAGCTCCAACGGGATGGCCGTACAGAATACGCAGTATTTT. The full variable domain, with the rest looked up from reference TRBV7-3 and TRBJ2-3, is GAGVSQTPSNKVTEKGKYVELRCDPISGHTALYWYRQSLGQGPEFLIYFQGTGAADDSGLPNDRFFAVRPEGSVSTLKIQRTERGDSAVYLCASSSNGMAVQNTQYFGPGTRLTVL.

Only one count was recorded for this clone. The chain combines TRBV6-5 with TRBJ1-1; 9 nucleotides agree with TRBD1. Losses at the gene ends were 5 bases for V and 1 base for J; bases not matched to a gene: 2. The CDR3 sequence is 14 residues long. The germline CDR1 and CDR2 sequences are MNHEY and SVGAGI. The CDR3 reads CASSQGQGNTEAFF. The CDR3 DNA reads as TGTGCCAGCAGTCAGGGACAGGGGAACACTGAAGCTTTCTTT.

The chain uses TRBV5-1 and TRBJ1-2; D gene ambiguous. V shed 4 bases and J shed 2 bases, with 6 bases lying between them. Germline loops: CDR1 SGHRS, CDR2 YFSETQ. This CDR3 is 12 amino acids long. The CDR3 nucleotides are TGCGCCAGCAGCGGAGTGAACTATGGCTACACCTTC. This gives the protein CASSGVNYGYTF.

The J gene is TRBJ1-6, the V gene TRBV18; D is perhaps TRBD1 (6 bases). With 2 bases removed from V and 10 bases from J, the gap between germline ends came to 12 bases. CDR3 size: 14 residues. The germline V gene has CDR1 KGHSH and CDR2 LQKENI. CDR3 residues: CASSPSGGESPLHF. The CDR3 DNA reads TGTGCCAGCTCACCAAGCGGGGGCGAGTCACCCCTCCACTTT. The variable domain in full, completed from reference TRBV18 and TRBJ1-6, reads NAGVMQNPRHLVRRRGQEARLRCSPMKGHSHVYWYRQLPEEGLKFMVYLQKENIIDESGMPKERFSAEFPKEGPSILRIQQVVRGDSAAYFCASSPSGGESPLHFGNGTRLTVT.

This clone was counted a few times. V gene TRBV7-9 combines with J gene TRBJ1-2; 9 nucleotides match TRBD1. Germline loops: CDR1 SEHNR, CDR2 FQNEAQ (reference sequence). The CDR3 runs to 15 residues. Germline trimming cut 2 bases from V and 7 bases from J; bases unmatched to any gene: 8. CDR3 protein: CASSLTTGGAGGYTF. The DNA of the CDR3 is TGTGCCAGCAGCTTAACTACAGGGGGCGCGGGTGGCTACACCTTC.

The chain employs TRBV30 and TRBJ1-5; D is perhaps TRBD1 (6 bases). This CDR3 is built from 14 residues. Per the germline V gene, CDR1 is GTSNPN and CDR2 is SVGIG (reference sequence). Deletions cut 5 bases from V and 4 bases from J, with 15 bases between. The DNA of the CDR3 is TGTGCCTGGGGTGGGGGCCTACTTAATCAGCCCCAGCATTTT. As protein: CAWGGGLLNQPQHF.

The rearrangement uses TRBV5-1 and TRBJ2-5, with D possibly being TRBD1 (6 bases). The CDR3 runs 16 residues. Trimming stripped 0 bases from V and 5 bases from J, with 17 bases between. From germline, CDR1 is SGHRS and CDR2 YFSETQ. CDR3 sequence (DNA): TGCGCCAGCAGCTTGGACAGGGATAATCTAGGGGAGACCCAGTACTTC. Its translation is CASSLDRDNLGETQYF.

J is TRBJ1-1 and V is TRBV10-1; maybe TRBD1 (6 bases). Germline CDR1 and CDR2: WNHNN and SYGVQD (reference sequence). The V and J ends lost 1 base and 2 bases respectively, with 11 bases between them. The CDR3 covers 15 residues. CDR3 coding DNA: TGCGCCAGCAGTGAGTACCGAGGGGGAAACACTGAAGCTTTCTTT. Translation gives CASSEYRGGNTEAFF.

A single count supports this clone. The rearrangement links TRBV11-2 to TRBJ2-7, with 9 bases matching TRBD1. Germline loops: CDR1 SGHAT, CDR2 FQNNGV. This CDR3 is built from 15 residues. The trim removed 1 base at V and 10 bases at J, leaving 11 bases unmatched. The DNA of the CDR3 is TGTGCCAGCAGCTTAGGGGGACAGGGTTTACTCCTTCAGTACTTC. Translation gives CASSLGGQGLLLQYF.